The sequence of this T cell receptor beta chain was determined in a study of blood T cells in healthy people across ages. Notes on this clonotype: Its target is not known.

A second PCR, run for about 7 to 11 cycles, used a sample-barcoded 5' primer plus a J-beta primer mix. Samples each returned at least 2.5 million CDR3-containing paired-end reads. One entry per CDR3 protein results from TCRdb running MiXCR on the 5' RACE reads. The data show hundreds of thousands of distinct CDR3 sequences, less than 35% seen once. V was pared by 0 bases and J by 1 base, with 8 bases of the junction left unmatched. The germline V gene encodes CDR1 LNHNV and CDR2 YYDKDF (reference sequence). This CDR3 has 18 amino acids. General study findings and limits: Percentage of naive T cells showed a strong correlation with TCR beta diversity. A roughly linear fall in TCR beta diversity per million T cells was seen with increasing age.

Sequencing was performed on blood. V gene TRBV15 combines with J gene TRBJ2-1; 8 positions agree with TRBD2. The sequence came from a woman older than 75 in good health. The CDR3 loop reads CATSRDPPTSGSYNEQFF. CDR3 sequence (DNA): TGTGCCACCAGCAGAGATCCCCCTACTAGCGGATCCTACAATGAGCAGTTCTTC.